This T cell receptor (beta chain) emerged from a study of blood T cell repertoires in COVID-19. Overall study: The United States, Italy and Spain were the sources of the acute and convalescent COVID-19 samples. PBMCs, B-cell-depleted T cells, or T cells provided the cDNA or gDNA that made up the material.

Original analysis: Amplifying reference gene primers gave estimates of nucleated cell counts. The method was immunoSEQ multiplex PCR; TCRdb's version includes in-frame clones alone and lacks a portion of them. V and J calls and clone size are those listed in that table; D and trimming were worked out from the DNA. This repertoire shows tens of thousands of clones, 75% to 90% found once; its top ten account for roughly 13%. CDR3 length: 15 amino acids. The V gene's germline CDR1 is LNHDA and CDR2 SQIVND (reference sequence). With 2 bases clipped from V and 9 bases from J, the junction kept 8 bases outside the gene matches.

The sequenced sample was peripheral blood. The TCR sequence derives from a man between 65 and 85 years old with active or convalescent COVID-19. This chain uses TRBV19 with TRBJ1-5; the match to TRBD1 covers 9 bases. The CDR3 nucleotides are TGTGCCAGTAGTATAAGGACAGGGGTTGGGAGGCCCCAGCATTTT. Its protein product is CASSIRTGVGRPQHF.